The next 20 T cell receptor beta chains were all read from a single sample in a study of T cell responses to AZD1222 COVID-19 vaccine. Using immunoSEQ multiplex PCR, the repertoire was profiled, and TCRdb retains in-frame clones only, with some absent. The sample has more than 250,000 clones; 80% to 95% are singletons. Sequences were derived from peripheral blood, sampled on day 0 of AZD1222 vaccination. These TCRs come from an adult in good health.

This clone appeared once. This chain joins TRBV27 and TRBJ2-3; D tentatively fits TRBD1 or TRBD2 (6 bases each). Trimming stripped 2 bases from V and 4 bases from J, with 16 bases between. Germline CDR1 reads MNHEY; CDR2 reads SMNVEV (reference sequence). CDR3 length equals 16 residues. CDR3 region: CASSLRGAAGSDTQYF. The CDR3 coding sequence is TGTGCCAGCAGTTTAAGGGGGGCAGCTGGTTCAGATACGCAGTATTTT.

This clone appeared a single time. The V call is TRBV7-9, the J call TRBJ1-2; D may be TRBD1 (6 bases). Trimming pared 5 bases from V and 2 bases from J, leaving 27 bases between. CDR3 length: 19 residues. CDR1 is SEHNR, CDR2 FQNEAQ, per germline (reference sequence). The CDR3 region has the DNA TGTGCCAGCAGCCCCGAGGGAGGGAGGGAAGTTGGGGGCAACTATGGCTACACCTTC. Amino acid sequence: CASSPEGGREVGGNYGYTF.

This clone turned up a few times. V is TRBV29-1 and J is TRBJ1-1; D remains ambiguous. Germline values: CDR1 SQVTM, CDR2 ANQGSEA. The V gene lost 5 bases and the J gene lost 4 bases, with 11 bases spanning the gap. CDR3 size: 12 residues. CDR3 sequence (DNA): TGCAGCGTTCAGCGGAGGGCCACTGAAGCTTTCTTT. It is translated as CSVQRRATEAFF.

This chain uses TRBV2 with TRBJ2-1; TRBD2 matches 7 bases. The CDR3 is 13 amino acids. V was pared by 3 bases and J by 8 bases, with 4 bases of the junction left unmatched. Germline values: CDR1 SNHLY, CDR2 FYNNEI. The CDR3 spells CASSDGRGYEQFF. In DNA, the CDR3 is TGTGCCAGCAGTGATGGGAGGGGCTATGAGCAGTTCTTC.

The sample holds one count of this clone. This chain connects TRBV5-5 to TRBJ1-1; D remains ambiguous. V was cut by 3 bases and J by 4 bases, with 16 bases left in between. CDR1 and CDR2 from the germline V gene are SGHKS and YYEKEE (reference sequence). This CDR3 contains 15 residues. CDR3 sequence: CASSWGLGSRTEAFF. In nucleotides, the CDR3 is TGTGCCAGCAGCTGGGGTTTGGGGTCGCGCACTGAAGCTTTCTTT. Full variable domain (rest looked up from reference TRBV5-5 and TRBJ1-1): DAGVTQSPTHLIKTRGQQVTLRCSPISGHKSVSWYQQVLGQGPQFIFQYYEKEERGRGNFPDRFSARQFPNYSSELNVNALLLGDSALYLCASSWGLGSRTEAFFGQGTRLTVV.

In its sample, this clone was seen a few times. V is TRBV5-4 and J is TRBJ2-2, with a weak D call TRBD2 (5 bases). CDR1 is SGHNT, CDR2 YYREEE, per germline (reference sequence). CDR3 length: 16 amino acids. Trimming cost V 4 bases and J 0 bases, with 13 bases left between them. Here the CDR3 DNA reads TGTGCCAGCAGCCCCATTTCGGGGTCGAACACCGGGGAGCTGTTTTTT. Protein sequence: CASSPISGSNTGELFF.

V and J are TRBV28 and TRBJ1-3; D is ambiguous. Germline CDR1 and CDR2: MDHEN and SYDVKM. V was shortened by 7 bases and J by 0 bases, with 16 bases between the two germline ends. The CDR3 has 16 amino acids. The CDR3 DNA follows: TGTGCCAGCAAGTACGGCGGGCCGACCTCTGGAAACACCATATATTTT. Protein: CASKYGGPTSGNTIYF.

The CDR3 is CASSSEPPGLAGTNEQFF. The CDR3 region has the DNA TGCGCCAGCAGCAGCGAACCGCCGGGACTAGCGGGGACCAATGAGCAGTTCTTC. This chain links TRBV5-1 with TRBJ2-1, with 13 bases lining up with TRBD2. V trimming: 4 bases; J trimming: 6 bases; junction bases outside the gene matches: 13. CDR1 and CDR2 from the germline V gene are SGHRS and YFSETQ. The length of the CDR3 is 18 residues.

The CDR3 is CASSWGPTGGANYGYTF. Written as DNA, the CDR3 is TGTGCCAGCAGTTGGGGGCCGACAGGGGGCGCCAACTATGGCTACACCTTC. The rearrangement joins TRBV28 to TRBJ1-2; the match to TRBD1 covers 10 bases. Unmatched junction bases numbered 10, after V lost 4 bases and J lost 2 bases. The CDR3 consists of 17 residues. In germline, CDR1 is MDHEN, CDR2 SYDVKM.

The rearrangement uses TRBV30 and TRBJ2-3, with TRBD2 identical over 9 bases. V was pared by 0 bases and J by 5 bases, with 12 bases of the junction left unmatched. Germline CDR1 is GTSNPN and CDR2 is SVGIG (reference sequence). This CDR3 has 17 residues. The CDR3 sequence: CAWSVRRVSGSGDTQYF. The CDR3 DNA reads TGTGCCTGGAGTGTACGCCGGGTTAGCGGGAGTGGAGATACGCAGTATTTT.

The chain couples TRBV6-5 to TRBJ1-6; 9 bases match TRBD1. V was clipped by 8 bases and J by 8 bases; unmatched bases: 4. Germline V gives CDR1 MNHEY, CDR2 SVGAGI. The CDR3 runs to 13 residues. The CDR3 region has the DNA TGTGCCAGCGGGTGGGACAGGGATTCACCCCTCCACTTT. Translating gives CASGWDRDSPLHF.

The chain employs TRBV5-1 and TRBJ1-3; D is possibly TRBD1 (5 bases). CDR1 is SGHRS and CDR2 is YFSETQ in the germline V gene. V was clipped by 5 bases and J by 0 bases, with 12 bases between them. The CDR3 loop spans 15 amino acids. CDR3 loop: CASSDPGTSGNTIYF. The DNA of the CDR3 is TGCGCCAGCAGTGATCCCGGGACCTCTGGAAACACCATATATTTT.

The chain links TRBV25-1 to TRBJ2-3; D may match TRBD1 or TRBD2 (5 bases each). Germline CDR1 MGHDK, CDR2 SYGVNS. The V end was cut by 5 bases, the J end by 2 bases, with 14 bases between. The CDR3 spans 15 residues. The CDR3 sequence: CASSLGGIFTDTQYF. CDR3 coding DNA: TGTGCCAGCAGTCTTGGGGGTATATTCACAGATACGCAGTATTTT.

The chain couples TRBV20-1 to TRBJ2-1, with D hard to call. CDR3 size: 11 residues. Germline values: CDR1 DFQATT, CDR2 SNEGSKA (reference sequence). CDR3 nucleotides: TGCAGGGTCGACCCTGGGGATGAGCAGTTCTTC. Its translation is CRVDPGDEQFF.

The chain couples TRBV2 to TRBJ1-5, with D maybe TRBD1 (6 bases). The CDR3 extends over 14 amino acids. The V end lost 6 bases, the J end lost 4 bases, and 13 bases lay between the germline ends. Germline loops: CDR1 SNHLY, CDR2 FYNNEI. As DNA, the CDR3 is TGTGCCAGCAGCATCGACAGGCCGAATCAGCCCCAGCATTTT. Residues: CASSIDRPNQPQHF.

The chain employs TRBV7-9 and TRBJ1-5; no definite D call. This CDR3 comprises 14 residues. Germline V gene data show CDR1 as SEHNR and CDR2 as FQNEAQ (reference sequence). Trimming removed 5 bases at V and 3 bases at J, with 11 bases between. The CDR3 nucleotides are TGTGCCAGCAGCCCTAGTGGCGACAATCAGCCCCAGCATTTT. This encodes CASSPSGDNQPQHF.

J is TRBJ2-7 and V is TRBV5-1; 8 bases fit TRBD1. The CDR3 sequence is 13 residues long. V shed 4 bases and J 2 bases; nucleotides not matched to a gene: 2. From germline, CDR1 is SGHRS and CDR2 YFSETQ. In nucleotides, the CDR3 is TGCGCCAGCAGCCGGACAGGGCCCTACGAGCAGTACTTC. It codes for CASSRTGPYEQYF.

This chain connects TRBV9 to TRBJ2-2; 14 bases line up with TRBD2. The CDR3 is made up of 17 amino acids. Germline V gene data show CDR1 as SGDLS and CDR2 as YYNGEE. Losses at the gene ends were 5 bases for V and 6 bases for J; bases not matched to a gene: 9. The chain's CDR3 is CASRYEPGLAGAGELFF. The CDR3 DNA follows: TGTGCCAGCAGGTATGAACCGGGACTAGCGGGAGCCGGGGAGCTGTTTTTT.

The CDR3 loop is CASTRRGGNNQPQHF. CDR3 in DNA: TGTGCCAGCACTCGCCGGGGCGGTAACAATCAGCCCCAGCATTTT. The genes are TRBV6-5 and TRBJ1-5; perhaps TRBD1 as D (5 bases). Germline lookup yields CDR1 MNHEY and CDR2 SVGAGI. This CDR3 has 15 residues. V was cut by 7 bases and J by 3 bases, with 16 bases left in between.

V usage is TRBV5-1 and J usage is TRBJ2-2; TRBD2 matches at 9 bases. The CDR3 is made up of 15 amino acids. Germline lookup yields CDR1 SGHRS and CDR2 YFSETQ. Losses at the gene ends were 9 bases for V and 1 base for J; bases not matched to a gene: 7. The CDR3 DNA follows: TGCGCCACCTATAGCGGGAGCGGGAACACCGGGGAGCTGTTTTTT. Translation gives CATYSGSGNTGELFF.